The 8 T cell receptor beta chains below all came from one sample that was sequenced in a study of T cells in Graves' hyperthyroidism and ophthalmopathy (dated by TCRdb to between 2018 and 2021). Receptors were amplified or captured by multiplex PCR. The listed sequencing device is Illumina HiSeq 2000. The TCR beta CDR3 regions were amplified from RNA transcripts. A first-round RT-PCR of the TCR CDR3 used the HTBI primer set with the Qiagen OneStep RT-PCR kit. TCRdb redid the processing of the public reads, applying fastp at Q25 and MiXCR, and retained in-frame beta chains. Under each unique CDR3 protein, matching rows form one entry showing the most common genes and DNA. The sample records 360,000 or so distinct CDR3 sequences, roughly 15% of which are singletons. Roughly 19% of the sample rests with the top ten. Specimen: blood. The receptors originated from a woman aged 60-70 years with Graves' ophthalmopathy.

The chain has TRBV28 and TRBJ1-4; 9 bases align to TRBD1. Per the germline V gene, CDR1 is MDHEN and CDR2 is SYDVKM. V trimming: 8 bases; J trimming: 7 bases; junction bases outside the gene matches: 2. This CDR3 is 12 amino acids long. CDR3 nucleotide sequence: TGTGCCAGCGGGACAGGGATTGAAAAACTGTTTTTT. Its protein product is CASGTGIEKLFF.

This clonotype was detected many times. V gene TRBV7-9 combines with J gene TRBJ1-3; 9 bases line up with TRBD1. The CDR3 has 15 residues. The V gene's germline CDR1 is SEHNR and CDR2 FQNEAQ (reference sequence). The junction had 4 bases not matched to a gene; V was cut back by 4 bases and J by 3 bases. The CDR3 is CASSSYRGLGNTIYF. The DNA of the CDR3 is TGTGCCAGCAGCTCATACAGGGGGCTTGGAAACACCATATATTTT.

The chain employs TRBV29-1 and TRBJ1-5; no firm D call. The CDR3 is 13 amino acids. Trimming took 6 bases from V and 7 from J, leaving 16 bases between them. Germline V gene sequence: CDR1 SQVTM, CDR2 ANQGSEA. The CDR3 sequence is CSVSMGRDQPQHF. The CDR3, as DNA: TGCAGCGTCTCGATGGGCAGAGACCAGCCCCAGCATTTT.

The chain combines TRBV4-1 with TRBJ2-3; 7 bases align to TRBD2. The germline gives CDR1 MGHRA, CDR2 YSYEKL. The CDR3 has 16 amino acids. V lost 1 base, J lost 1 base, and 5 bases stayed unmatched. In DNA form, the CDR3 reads TGCGCCAGCAGCCAAGTATTCACTAGCGGCACAGATACGCAGTATTTT. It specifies CASSQVFTSGTDTQYF.

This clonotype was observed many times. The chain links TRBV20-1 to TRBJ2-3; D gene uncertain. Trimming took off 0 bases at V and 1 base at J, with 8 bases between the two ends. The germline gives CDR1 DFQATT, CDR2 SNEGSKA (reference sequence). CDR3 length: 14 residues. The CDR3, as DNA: TGCAGTGCTAGAGATTGGCCGCGCACAGATACGCAGTATTTT. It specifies CSARDWPRTDTQYF.

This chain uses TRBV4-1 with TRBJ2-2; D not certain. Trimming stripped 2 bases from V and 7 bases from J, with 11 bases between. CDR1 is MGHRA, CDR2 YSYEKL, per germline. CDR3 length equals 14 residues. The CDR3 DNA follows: TGCGCCAGCAGCCAAAGTGGGGTTGTCGGGGAGCTGTTTTTT. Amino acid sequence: CASSQSGVVGELFF.

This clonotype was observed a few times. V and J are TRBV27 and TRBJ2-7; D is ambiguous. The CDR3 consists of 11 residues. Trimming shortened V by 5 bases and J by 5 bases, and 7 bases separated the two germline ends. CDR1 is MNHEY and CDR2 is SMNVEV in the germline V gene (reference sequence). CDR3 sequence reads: CASSPLNEQYF. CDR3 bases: TGTGCCAGCAGTCCCCTCAACGAGCAGTACTTC.

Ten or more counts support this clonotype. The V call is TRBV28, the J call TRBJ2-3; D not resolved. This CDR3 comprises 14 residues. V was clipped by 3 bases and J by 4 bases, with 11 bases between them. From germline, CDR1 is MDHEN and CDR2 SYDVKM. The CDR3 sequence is CASSLDGYADTQYF. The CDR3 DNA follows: TGTGCCAGCAGTTTGGATGGGTACGCAGATACGCAGTATTTT.